The 32 T cell receptor beta chains in this list originate from one sample, sequenced in a study of T cells after yellow fever vaccination. TCRdb redid the calling of the 5' RACE reads with MiXCR, one entry per CDR3 protein. The table lists some 240,000 distinct CDR3 sequences, about 5.2% of them singletons. The sample was CD4+ T cells sorted from PBMCs, taken on the day of the yellow fever booster vaccination. These TCRs come from a man younger than 35 who received the YFV17D yellow fever vaccine.

This clonotype appeared many times. This chain uses TRBV6-1 with TRBJ2-3; possible D gene TRBD1, 6 bases. The CDR3 runs 15 residues. Between the trimmed V and J ends, which lost 4 bases and 5 bases, there was a span of 16 bases. Germline loops: CDR1 MNHNS, CDR2 SASEGT. The CDR3 DNA follows: TGTGCCAGCAGTGCCCCTTGGGGGCAGGAAGATACGCAGTATTTT. Translated: CASSAPWGQEDTQYF.

There are many counts of this clonotype. The gene calls are TRBV4-3 and TRBJ1-6; D is unresolved. Per germline, CDR1 LGHNA and CDR2 YSLEER. This CDR3 is 14 amino acids long. V was pared by 2 bases and J by 7 bases, with 9 bases between. The CDR3 region has the DNA TGCGCCAGCAGCCAAAATAATGGGAATTCACCCCTCCACTTT. Translation: CASSQNNGNSPLHF.

The chain uses TRBV6-1 and TRBJ1-5; D not resolved. CDR1 is MNHNS, CDR2 SASEGT, per germline. CDR3 length: 15 amino acids. Trimming stripped 8 bases from V and 3 bases from J, with 17 bases between. CDR3 in amino acids: CASSGRAALNQPQHF. CDR3 DNA sequence: TGTGCCAGCTCGGGTCGGGCAGCTCTCAATCAGCCCCAGCATTTT.

The chain couples TRBV9 to TRBJ2-5; D is unresolved. The germline V gene has CDR1 SGDLS and CDR2 YYNGEE. Trimming shortened V by 1 base and J by 5 bases, and 18 bases separated the two germline ends. CDR3 length: 16 residues. CDR3 sequence: CASSVSTGTLAETQYF. The CDR3 bases are TGTGCCAGCAGCGTATCAACGGGCACCTTGGCGGAGACCCAGTACTTC.

This clonotype has just a few counts. The chain uses TRBV5-6 and TRBJ1-4, with D possibly TRBD1 on 6 matching bases. CDR1 is SGHDT, CDR2 YYEEEE, per germline. V shed 2 bases and J shed 7 bases, with 12 bases lying between them. This CDR3 comprises 14 residues. For the CDR3, the DNA is TGTGCCAGCAGCTTCTTGGGGGCAAGTGAAAAACTGTTTTTT. Encoded protein: CASSFLGASEKLFF.

This clonotype appeared many times. The rearrangement links TRBV20-1 to TRBJ1-1; no definite D call. The germline CDR1 and CDR2 sequences are DFQATT and SNEGSKA (reference sequence). Between the trimmed V and J ends, which lost 4 bases and 0 bases, there was a span of 12 bases. The CDR3 contains 14 residues. Here the CDR3 reads CSAKDATVNTEAFF. The CDR3 DNA reads TGCAGTGCTAAGGATGCGACCGTGAACACTGAAGCTTTCTTT.

The genes are TRBV6-1 and TRBJ2-5; tentatively, D is TRBD2 (5 bases). Germline V gene data show CDR1 as MNHNS and CDR2 as SASEGT. This CDR3 has 16 amino acids. Trimming took 8 bases from V and 5 from J, leaving 24 bases between them. DNA for the CDR3: TGTGCCAGCCGAGGACTTCCAGGAAGCGGCGGGGAGACCCAGTACTTC. It translates to CASRGLPGSGGETQYF.

This clonotype was seen a handful of times. The chain recombines TRBV25-1 with TRBJ1-1; TRBD1 is a possible D gene (5 bases). Germline CDR1 is MGHDK and CDR2 is SYGVNS. The CDR3 is made up of 15 amino acids. V lost 1 base, J lost 3 bases, and 12 bases lay in between. CDR3 bases: TGTGCCAGCAGTGAATGGAAGGGGCAGGACACTGAAGCTTTCTTT. Protein product: CASSEWKGQDTEAFF.

This clonotype was seen at least ten times. V is TRBV5-1 and J is TRBJ2-1, with 10 nucleotides matching TRBD2. Germline V lookup: CDR1 SGHRS, CDR2 YFSETQ. The CDR3 runs 15 residues. J gave up 8 bases and V 5 bases, and 10 bases lay outside the gene matches. The CDR3 reads CASRYSGGPGDEQFF. CDR3 sequence (DNA): TGCGCCAGCAGATATAGCGGGGGGCCTGGGGATGAGCAGTTCTTC.

The chain has TRBV15 and TRBJ2-7; 7 nucleotides align to TRBD1. CDR3 length: 13 amino acids. Unmatched junction bases numbered 8, after V lost 5 bases and J lost 7 bases. Germline CDR1 is LNHNV and CDR2 is YYDKDF (reference sequence). CDR3 sequence: CATSPRQGGEQYV. The CDR3 bases are TGTGCCACCAGCCCGAGACAGGGTGGGGAGCAGTACGTC.

This clonotype was seen a few times. The gene calls are TRBV19 and TRBJ2-2, with D perhaps matching TRBD1 (5 bases). The CDR3 is 16 amino acids. V was cut by 7 bases and J by 1 base, with 16 bases left in between. Germline CDR1 is LNHDA and CDR2 is SQIVND (reference sequence). CDR3 region: CASKGIRAENTGELFF. As DNA, the CDR3 is TGTGCCAGTAAGGGGATTCGGGCAGAGAACACCGGGGAGCTGTTTTTT.

The chain carries TRBV5-1 and TRBJ2-1; weak D call: TRBD1 (6 bases). Trimming left V 2 bases short and J 4 bases short, with 13 bases between. CDR3 length: 15 residues. The germline V gene encodes CDR1 SGHRS and CDR2 YFSETQ. The CDR3 loop reads CASSLTGQSYNEQFF. In DNA, the CDR3 is TGCGCCAGCAGCTTAACAGGACAGAGTTACAATGAGCAGTTCTTC.

The genes are TRBV4-1 and TRBJ2-7; D is unclear. CDR3 length: 16 amino acids. The V end lost 1 base, the J end lost 3 bases, and 16 bases lay between the germline ends. Germline-derived CDR1 and CDR2 are MGHRA and YSYEKL. The CDR3 protein is CASSQAATSLLYEQYF. The CDR3 nucleotides are TGCGCCAGCAGCCAAGCGGCGACTTCTTTACTCTACGAGCAGTACTTC.

The gene calls are TRBV5-1 and TRBJ2-5, with TRBD2 matching over 7 bases. Germline-derived CDR1 and CDR2 are SGHRS and YFSETQ. Trimming at V came to 5 bases and at J to 7 bases, leaving 11 bases not matched to a gene. There are 14 residues in the CDR3. This chain's CDR3 is CASRDTGLLGTQYF. The DNA for the CDR3 is TGCGCCAGCAGGGATACGGGACTACTTGGGACCCAGTACTTC.

V usage is TRBV5-1 and J usage is TRBJ2-5; no clear D gene. The CDR3 has 14 residues. Germline V gene lookup returns CDR1 SGHRS and CDR2 YFSETQ. With 5 bases removed from V and 4 bases from J, the gap between germline ends came to 15 bases. Here the CDR3 DNA reads TGCGCCAGCAGAAGGGAATCGGTTGGAGAGACCCAGTACTTC. It encodes CASRRESVGETQYF.

Only a few counts were recorded for this clonotype. The chain combines TRBV3-1 with TRBJ1-4, with D possibly matching TRBD1 (6 bases). Trimming pared 1 base from V and 7 bases from J, leaving 10 bases between. Per the germline V gene, CDR1 is LGHDT and CDR2 is YNNKEL (reference sequence). The CDR3 runs to 14 residues. The CDR3 nucleotides read TGTGCCAGCAGCCAAGTTAGGGGGAGTGAAAAACTGTTTTTT. It yields the protein CASSQVRGSEKLFF.

The genes are TRBV7-9 and TRBJ1-4; tentatively, D is TRBD1 (5 bases). With 3 bases removed from V and 5 bases from J, the gap between germline ends came to 10 bases. The CDR3 runs 14 residues. The germline gives CDR1 SEHNR, CDR2 FQNEAQ (reference sequence). The CDR3 sequence: CASSFRGENEKLFF. CDR3 sequence (DNA): TGTGCCAGCAGCTTTCGGGGGGAAAATGAAAAACTGTTTTTT.

V usage is TRBV20-1 and J usage is TRBJ2-2; the D is unclear. The CDR3 runs to 14 residues. The germline V gene has CDR1 DFQATT and CDR2 SNEGSKA (reference sequence). Trimming took off 0 bases at V and 7 bases at J, with 12 bases between the two ends. The CDR3, as DNA: TGCAGTGCTAGAGATCTGAGGCATGGCGGGGAGCTGTTTTTT. Translation gives CSARDLRHGGELFF.

The rearrangement links TRBV6-1 to TRBJ1-4; D not certain. CDR1 and CDR2 from the germline V gene are MNHNS and SASEGT. The CDR3 contains 13 residues. V gave up 8 bases and J gave up 0 bases, with 7 bases separating them. In DNA form, the CDR3 reads TGTGCCAGCGCGGAAGCAACTAATGAAAAACTGTTTTTT. Amino acid sequence: CASAEATNEKLFF.

V and J are TRBV6-5 and TRBJ2-1, with 7 bases lining up with TRBD2. CDR1 is MNHEY and CDR2 is SVGAGI in the germline V gene. The ends lost 6 bases at V and 5 bases at J; junction bases unmatched: 10. There are 15 residues in the CDR3. The CDR3 DNA reads as TGTGCCAGCAGCCCAACCGGGGGGATAAACAATGAGCAGTTCTTC. It yields the protein CASSPTGGINNEQFF.

This clonotype was detected ten times or more. CDR3 sequence: CASSMDRGRTYNEQFF. CDR3 coding DNA: TGTGCCAGCAGCATGGACAGGGGGAGGACCTACAATGAGCAGTTCTTC. V and J are TRBV5-5 and TRBJ2-1; 10 positions match TRBD1. CDR3 length: 16 residues. The ends lost 4 bases at V and 2 bases at J; junction bases unmatched: 6. The germline gives CDR1 SGHKS, CDR2 YYEKEE (reference sequence).

This clonotype was seen ten or more times. The chain couples TRBV18 to TRBJ2-7; 7 bases agree with TRBD1. V lost 8 bases to trimming and J lost 5 bases; unmatched junction nucleotides: 12. Germline values: CDR1 KGHSH, CDR2 LQKENI. The CDR3 is 14 amino acids. For the CDR3, the DNA is TGTGCCAGCGTCCGCGGCCAGGGGGAAAACGAGCAGTACTTC. Its translation is CASVRGQGENEQYF.

V usage is TRBV20-1 and J usage is TRBJ2-3; D is undetermined. Germline assignment: CDR1 DFQATT and CDR2 SNEGSKA (reference sequence). This CDR3 region has 15 residues. V lost 1 base and J 1 base, leaving 12 bases between the germline ends. The CDR3 region has the DNA TGCAGTGCTAGAGCGGACGGTTCCGGCACAGATACGCAGTATTTT. Protein product: CSARADGSGTDTQYF.

This clonotype appeared many times. The V and J genes are TRBV7-2 and TRBJ2-5; D is undetermined. The CDR3 totals 12 residues. The germline V and J ends were trimmed by 2 bases and 4 bases, with 5 bases remaining between them. Germline V gene lookup returns CDR1 SGHTA and CDR2 FQGNSA. The CDR3, as DNA: TGTGCCAGCAGCTTATTTCGAGAGACCCAGTACTTC. Translating gives CASSLFRETQYF.

This clonotype was picked up a small number of times. The DNA of the CDR3 is TGCGCCAGCAGCTTGATTTTAACCGGGGAGCTGTTTTTT. As protein: CASSLILTGELFF. This chain connects TRBV5-1 to TRBJ2-2; no firm D call. The germline CDR1 and CDR2 sequences are SGHRS and YFSETQ. Trimming cost V 1 base and J 5 bases, with 6 bases left between them. The length of the CDR3 is 13 residues.

This clonotype was counted ten times or more. This chain links TRBV7-3 with TRBJ1-6, with 7 bases lining up with TRBD1. CDR1 and CDR2 (germline): SGHTA, FQGTGA. This CDR3 spans 14 amino acids. The J segment lost 7 bases and the V segment lost 4 bases, leaving 4 bases of the junction unmatched. The CDR3 nucleotides read TGTGCCAGCAGCTCCGGGACAGCCAATTCACCCCTCCACTTT. Its protein is CASSSGTANSPLHF.

In this sample, this clonotype turned up a few times. V and J are TRBV4-1 and TRBJ1-6; D uncertain. Germline lookup yields CDR1 MGHRA and CDR2 YSYEKL. CDR3 length: 13 amino acids. V shed 0 bases and J shed 6 bases, with 3 bases lying between them. CDR3: CASSQDINSPLHF. In DNA form, the CDR3 reads TGCGCCAGCAGCCAAGATATTAATTCACCCCTCCACTTT.

This chain joins TRBV29-1 and TRBJ1-1; D unresolved. V shed 7 bases and J shed 0 bases, with 12 bases lying between them. Germline values: CDR1 SQVTM, CDR2 ANQGSEA. This CDR3 contains 13 residues. The CDR3 sequence: CSAEDGMNTEAFF. The CDR3 DNA sequence: TGCAGCGCGGAAGACGGGATGAACACTGAAGCTTTCTTT.

This clonotype was detected many times. The gene calls are TRBV4-1 and TRBJ1-4, with unresolved D. CDR3 length: 15 amino acids. Per the germline V gene, CDR1 is MGHRA and CDR2 is YSYEKL. V was trimmed by 4 bases and J by 7 bases, leaving 16 bases between them. Written as DNA, the CDR3 is TGCGCCAGCAGCCCCGCCGGCCTCCCCCTTGAAAAACTGTTTTTT. Translating it yields CASSPAGLPLEKLFF.

The V gene is TRBV18, the J gene TRBJ2-2; possibly TRBD1 for D (6 bases). Trimming shortened V by 1 base and J by 11 bases, and 11 bases separated the two germline ends. The germline V gene encodes CDR1 KGHSH and CDR2 LQKENI. The CDR3 spans 13 residues. This chain's CDR3 is CASSPLGQRELFF. The CDR3 coding sequence is TGTGCCAGCTCACCACTAGGACAGCGAGAGCTGTTTTTT.

The chain employs TRBV4-1 and TRBJ1-5; D remains unclear. The V and J ends lost 0 bases and 0 bases respectively, with 6 bases between them. Germline CDR1 MGHRA, CDR2 YSYEKL. The CDR3 contains 15 residues. CDR3 sequence (DNA): TGCGCCAGCAGCCAAGAACCAAGTAGCAATCAGCCCCAGCATTTT. This codes for CASSQEPSSNQPQHF.

CDR3 nucleotides: TGTGCCAGCAGTCAACAGGGGGTATCTGGAAACACCATATATTTT. It codes for CASSQQGVSGNTIYF. V is TRBV6-6 and J is TRBJ1-3; 8 positions agree with TRBD1. Germline CDR1 reads MNHNY; CDR2 reads SVGAGI (reference sequence). This CDR3 has 15 residues. Unmatched junction bases numbered 4, after V lost 5 bases and J lost 1 base.